This entry describes one T cell receptor (beta chain). These data come from a study of blood T cell repertoires in COVID-19. Assay: immunoSEQ multiplex PCR; the TCRdb copy retains only in-frame clones and omits some. The sample holds about 76,000 clones; 80% to 90% are singletons and the top ten take roughly 30%. V was pared by 2 bases and J by 4 bases, with 12 bases of the junction left unmatched. This CDR3 contains 18 residues. Germline lookup yields CDR1 SGHVS and CDR2 FQNEAQ. V and J are TRBV7-8 and TRBJ2-1; 9 positions agree with TRBD1. This TCR was recovered from a woman of 80 years or more with active or convalescent COVID-19. The sequencing input was peripheral blood. The CDR3 is CASSLPNRGRFSYNEQFF. The DNA for the CDR3 is TGTGCCAGCAGCTTACCCAACAGGGGGCGCTTTTCATACAATGAGCAGTTCTTC. Drawing the rest from reference TRBV7-8 and TRBJ2-1, the complete variable domain is GAGVSQSPRYKVAKRGQDVALRCDPISGHVSLFWYQQALGQGPEFLTYFQNEAQLDKSGLPSDRFFAERPEGSVSTLKIQRTQQEDSAVYLCASSLPNRGRFSYNEQFFGPGTRLTVL.